This paragraph covers one T cell receptor beta chain sequence. Clones were sequenced by immunoSEQ multiplex PCR, and TCRdb holds only the in-frame ones, with some missing. Among some 16,000 clones, about 90% were seen once, and the ten largest hold 4.5% to 5.5%. The germline V gene encodes CDR1 SGHKS and CDR2 YYEKEE (reference sequence). Germline trimming cut 0 bases from V and 5 bases from J; bases unmatched to any gene: 5. The length of the CDR3 is 15 residues. The data were taken from a study of blood T cell repertoires in COVID-19. The TCR originated in a human donor in a cohort sampled during active COVID-19. Sequencing was carried out using peripheral blood. The chain recombines TRBV5-5 with TRBJ2-7; 10 nucleotides line up with TRBD2. The CDR3 region is CASSLASGSYDEQYF. In DNA, the CDR3 is TGTGCCAGCAGCTTGGCTAGCGGGAGTTACGACGAGCAGTACTTC.